Below are 4 T cell receptor beta chains sequenced from a single sample in a study of blood T cell repertoires in COVID-19. Using immunoSEQ multiplex PCR, the repertoire was profiled, and TCRdb retains in-frame clones only, with some absent. The profile shows under 200,000 clones, approximately 85% of them singletons. Sequenced: peripheral blood. These receptors were collected from a woman at least 80 years old with acute or convalescent COVID-19.

V gene TRBV10-2 combines with J gene TRBJ2-1, with 13 bases fitting TRBD2. The CDR3 runs to 16 residues. The trim removed 4 bases at V and 8 bases at J, leaving 8 bases unmatched. Germline CDR1 is WSHSY and CDR2 is SAAADI. The CDR3 is CASSAPLAGGRYEQFF. The CDR3 nucleotides are TGCGCCAGCAGTGCGCCACTAGCGGGAGGGCGGTATGAGCAGTTCTTC.

This chain connects TRBV21-1 to TRBJ2-3; whether TRBD2, the table's D call, matches the DNA was not checked. TRBV21-1 is recorded as a pseudogene. The CDR3 loop spans 17 amino acids. CDR3 DNA: TGTGCCAGCAGCAAAGAAAGTGTTAGCGGGGTTTCCTATACGCAGTATTTT. It is translated as CASSKESVSGVSYTQYF.

V is TRBV7-2 and J is TRBJ2-3, with D uncertain. This CDR3 is built from 14 residues. With 5 bases removed from V and 1 base from J, the gap between germline ends came to 10 bases. Germline V gives CDR1 SGHTA, CDR2 FQGNSA. CDR3 DNA sequence: TGTGCCAGCAGCCCGAGGTTCGGCACAGATACGCAGTATTTT. Translated, it gives CASSPRFGTDTQYF.

The chain couples TRBV6-6 to TRBJ1-1; no clear D. Germline values: CDR1 MNHNY, CDR2 SVGAGI (reference sequence). V lost 2 bases to trimming and J lost 1 base, with 11 bases between them. There are 15 residues in the CDR3. CDR3 amino acids: CASSYGREWNTEAFF. CDR3 sequence (DNA): TGTGCCAGCAGTTACGGGCGAGAGTGGAACACTGAAGCTTTCTTT.